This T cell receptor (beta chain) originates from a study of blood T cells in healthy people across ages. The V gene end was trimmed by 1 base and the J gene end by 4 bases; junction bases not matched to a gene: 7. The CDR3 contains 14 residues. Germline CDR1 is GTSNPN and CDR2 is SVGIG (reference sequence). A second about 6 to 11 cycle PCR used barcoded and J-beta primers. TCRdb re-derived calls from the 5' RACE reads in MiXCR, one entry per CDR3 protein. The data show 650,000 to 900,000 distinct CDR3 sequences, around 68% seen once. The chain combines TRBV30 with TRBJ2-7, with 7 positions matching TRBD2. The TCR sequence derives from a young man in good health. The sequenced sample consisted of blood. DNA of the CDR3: TGTGCCTGGAGTGGCCGGGACTATGGGTACGAGCAGTACTTC. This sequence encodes CAWSGRDYGYEQYF.